This T cell receptor (beta chain) was identified in a study of cytomegalovirus exposure and HLA in healthy donors. In the study overall: The 95 to 150 validation repertoires were produced on the same platform as the approximately 670 repertoires of the first cohort. This was reported in a later analysis. Study-level findings and limits: Cytomegalovirus status was reportedly diagnosed by the classifier with high sensitivity and specificity. In a later analysis, first-cohort TCR clusters were found to tend to co-occur in the approximately 110 validation repertoires.

The data were produced by immunoSEQ multiplex PCR, yet TCRdb's version contains in-frame clones alone and is incomplete. The sample holds tens of thousands of clones, more than 75% seen once. The donors were in the roughly 120-subject validation cohort; that cohort was separate from the approximately 670-subject first cohort. The CDR3 runs 10 residues. Between the trimmed V and J ends, which lost 0 bases and 11 bases, there was a span of 5 bases. The germline CDR1 and CDR2 sequences are DFQATT and SNEGSKA (reference sequence). A few counts support this clone. Its antigen is not identified. Sequencing was performed on PBMCs. The receptor's source is a man aged 25-45 years in good health and CMV-seronegative. The chain is built from TRBV20-1 and TRBJ1-5, with D hard to call. Here the CDR3 DNA reads TGCAGTGCTAGAGAAGAGGCCCAGCATTTT. Its translation: CSAREEAQHF.